This T cell receptor beta chain is from a study of radiotherapy plus CTLA-4 blockade in lung cancer. With V trimmed by 6 bases and J by 8 bases, 8 bases remained unmatched. The germline gives CDR1 MNHNS, CDR2 SASEGT. CDR3 size: 14 residues. Profiled with immunoSEQ multiplex PCR; TCRdb holds only in-frame clones, not every one. The data contain 11,000 to 15,000 clones, about 90% of them singletons. As concerns this clone: The target antigen is unknown.

Study-wide points: Reports identified early blood T cell clone dynamics, with interferon-beta, as the best response predictor.

The J gene is TRBJ1-4, the V gene TRBV6-1; 8 bases line up with TRBD1. The sequences come from peripheral blood, collected from a patient treated with radiotherapy plus ipilimumab. This TCR was recovered from a human donor with non-small cell lung cancer that progressed on radiotherapy plus ipilimumab. Some clones in this sample may be carry-over from other donors' samples. Here the CDR3 reads CASSETGDYEKLFF. The CDR3 region has the DNA TGTGCCAGCAGCGAGACAGGGGATTACGAAAAACTGTTTTTT.